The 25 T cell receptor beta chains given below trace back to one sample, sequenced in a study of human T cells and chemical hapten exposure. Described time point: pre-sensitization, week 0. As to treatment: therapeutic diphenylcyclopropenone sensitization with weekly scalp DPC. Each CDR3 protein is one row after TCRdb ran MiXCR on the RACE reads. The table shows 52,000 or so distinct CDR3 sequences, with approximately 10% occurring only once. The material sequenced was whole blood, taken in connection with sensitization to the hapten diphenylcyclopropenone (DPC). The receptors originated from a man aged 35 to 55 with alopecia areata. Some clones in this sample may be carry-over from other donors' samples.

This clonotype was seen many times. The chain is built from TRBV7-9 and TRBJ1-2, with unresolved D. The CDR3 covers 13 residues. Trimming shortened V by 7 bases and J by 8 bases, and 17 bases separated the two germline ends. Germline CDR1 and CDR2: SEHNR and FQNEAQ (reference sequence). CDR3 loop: CASTVKQRSGYTF. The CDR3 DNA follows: TGTGCCAGCACCGTTAAACAGCGAAGCGGCTACACCTTC.

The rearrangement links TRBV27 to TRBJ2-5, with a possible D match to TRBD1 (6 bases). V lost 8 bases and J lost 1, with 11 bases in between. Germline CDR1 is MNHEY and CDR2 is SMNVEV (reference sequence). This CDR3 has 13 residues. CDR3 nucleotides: TGTGCCAGCGGACAGAGTGGCCAAGAGACCCAGTACTTC. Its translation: CASGQSGQETQYF.

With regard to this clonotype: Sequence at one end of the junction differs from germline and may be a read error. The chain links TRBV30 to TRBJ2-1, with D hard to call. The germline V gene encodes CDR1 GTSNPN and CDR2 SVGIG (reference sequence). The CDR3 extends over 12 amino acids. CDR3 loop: CAWRRSCNEQFF. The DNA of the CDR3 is TGTGCCTGGAGGCGGTCCTGCAATGAGCAGTTCTTC. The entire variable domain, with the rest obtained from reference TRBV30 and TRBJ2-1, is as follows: SQTIHQWPATLVQPVGSPLSLECTVEGTSNPNLYWYRQAAGRGLQLLFYSVGIGQISSEVPQNLSASRPQDRQFILSSKKLLLSDSGFYLCAWRRSCNEQFFGPGTRLTVL.

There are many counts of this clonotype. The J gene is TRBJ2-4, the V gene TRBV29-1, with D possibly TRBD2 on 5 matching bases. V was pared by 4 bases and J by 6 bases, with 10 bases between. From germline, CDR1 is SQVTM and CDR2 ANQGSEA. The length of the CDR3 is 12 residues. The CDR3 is CSVVGEGNIQYF. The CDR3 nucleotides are TGCAGCGTTGTAGGAGAGGGAAACATTCAGTACTTC.

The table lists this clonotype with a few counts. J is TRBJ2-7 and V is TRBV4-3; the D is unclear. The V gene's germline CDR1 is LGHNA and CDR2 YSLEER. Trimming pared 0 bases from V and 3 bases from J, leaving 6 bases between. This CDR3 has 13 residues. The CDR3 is CASSQELNYEQYF. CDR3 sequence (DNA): TGCGCCAGCAGCCAAGAACTTAACTACGAGCAGTACTTC.

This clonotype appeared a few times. The CDR3 DNA reads TGTGCCAGCAGCTCCCGGACTGGCTACGAGCAGTACTTC. Translating it yields CASSSRTGYEQYF. This chain uses TRBV7-2 with TRBJ2-7; maybe TRBD2 (5 bases). Germline V gene lookup returns CDR1 SGHTA and CDR2 FQGNSA. This CDR3 comprises 13 residues. Trimming took off 4 bases at V and 3 bases at J, with 10 bases between the two ends. Drawing the rest from reference TRBV7-2 and TRBJ2-7, the complete variable domain is GAGVSQSPSNKVTEKGKDVELRCDPISGHTALYWYRQSLGQGLEFLIYFQGNSAPDKSGLPSDRFSAERTGGSVSTLTIQRTQQEDSAVYLCASSSRTGYEQYFGPGTRLTVT.

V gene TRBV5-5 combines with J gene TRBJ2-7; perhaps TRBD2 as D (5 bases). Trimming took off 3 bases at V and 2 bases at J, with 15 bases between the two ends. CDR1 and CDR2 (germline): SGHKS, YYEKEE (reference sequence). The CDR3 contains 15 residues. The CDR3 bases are TGTGCCAGCAGCTCCTTCCCCGGGGATGCCTACGAGCAGTACTTC. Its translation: CASSSFPGDAYEQYF.

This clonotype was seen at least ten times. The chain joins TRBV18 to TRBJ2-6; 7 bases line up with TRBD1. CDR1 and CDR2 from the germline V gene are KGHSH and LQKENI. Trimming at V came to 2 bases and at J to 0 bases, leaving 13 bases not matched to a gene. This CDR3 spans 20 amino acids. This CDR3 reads CASSPYPGFGQASGANVLTF. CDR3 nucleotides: TGTGCCAGCTCACCATACCCCGGTTTCGGACAGGCCTCTGGGGCCAACGTCCTGACTTTC.

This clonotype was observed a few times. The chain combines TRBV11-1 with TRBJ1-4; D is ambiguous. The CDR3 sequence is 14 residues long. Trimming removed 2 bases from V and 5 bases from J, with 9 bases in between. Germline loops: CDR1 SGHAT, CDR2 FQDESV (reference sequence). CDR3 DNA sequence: TGTGCCAGCAGCTTATTCAGCGCGAATGAAAAACTGTTTTTT. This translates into CASSLFSANEKLFF.

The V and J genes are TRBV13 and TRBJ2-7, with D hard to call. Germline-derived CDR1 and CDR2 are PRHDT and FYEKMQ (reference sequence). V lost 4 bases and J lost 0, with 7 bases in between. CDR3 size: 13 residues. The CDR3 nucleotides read TGTGCCAGCAGCTCCTCTAGCTCCTACGAGCAGTACTTC. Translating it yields CASSSSSSYEQYF.

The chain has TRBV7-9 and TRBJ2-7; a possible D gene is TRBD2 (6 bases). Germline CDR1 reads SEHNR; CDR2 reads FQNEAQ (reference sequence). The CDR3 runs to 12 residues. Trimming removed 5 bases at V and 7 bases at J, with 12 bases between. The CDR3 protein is CASSPVAGEQYF. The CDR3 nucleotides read TGTGCCAGCAGCCCGGTGGCGGGGGAGCAGTACTTC.

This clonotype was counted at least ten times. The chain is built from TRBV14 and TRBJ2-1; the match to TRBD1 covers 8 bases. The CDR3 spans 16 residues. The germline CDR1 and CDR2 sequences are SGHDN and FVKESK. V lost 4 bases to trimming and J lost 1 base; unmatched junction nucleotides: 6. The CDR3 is CASSPLGTGSYNEQFF. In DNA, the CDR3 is TGTGCCAGCAGCCCTCTTGGGACAGGATCCTACAATGAGCAGTTCTTC.

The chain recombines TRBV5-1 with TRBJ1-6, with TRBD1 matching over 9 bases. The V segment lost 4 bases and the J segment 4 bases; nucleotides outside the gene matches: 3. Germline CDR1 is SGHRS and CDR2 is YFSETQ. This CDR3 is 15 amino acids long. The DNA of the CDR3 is TGCGCCAGCAGCCCGGGGACAGGGTATAATTCACCCCTCCACTTT. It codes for CASSPGTGYNSPLHF.

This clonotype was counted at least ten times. This chain's CDR3 is CASSPGGAETQYF. Here the CDR3 DNA reads TGTGCCAGCTCACCGGGGGGCGCAGAGACCCAGTACTTC. This chain connects TRBV18 to TRBJ2-5; the D call may be TRBD1 or TRBD2 (6 bases each). The germline CDR1 and CDR2 sequences are KGHSH and LQKENI. The germline V and J ends were trimmed by 3 bases and 4 bases, with 9 bases remaining between them. The CDR3 loop spans 13 amino acids. The complete variable domain, with remaining parts taken from reference TRBV18 and TRBJ2-5, reads NAGVMQNPRHLVRRRGQEARLRCSPMKGHSHVYWYRQLPEEGLKFMVYLQKENIIDESGMPKERFSAEFPKEGPSILRIQQVVRGDSAAYFCASSPGGAETQYFGPGTRLLVL.

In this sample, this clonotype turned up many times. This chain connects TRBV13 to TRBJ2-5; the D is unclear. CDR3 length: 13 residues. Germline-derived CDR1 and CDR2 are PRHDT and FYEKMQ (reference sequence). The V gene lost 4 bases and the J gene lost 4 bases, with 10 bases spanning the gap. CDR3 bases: TGTGCCAGCAGCTCAGGAACCCGAGAGACCCAGTACTTC. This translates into CASSSGTRETQYF.

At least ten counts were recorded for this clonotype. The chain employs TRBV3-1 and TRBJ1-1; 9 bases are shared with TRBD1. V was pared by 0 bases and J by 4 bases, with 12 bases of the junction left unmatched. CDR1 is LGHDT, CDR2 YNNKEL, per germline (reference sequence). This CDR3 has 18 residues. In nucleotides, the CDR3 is TGTGCCAGCAGCCAAGAGGGGCCCCTACAGGGGGCCGGCACTGAAGCTTTCTTT. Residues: CASSQEGPLQGAGTEAFF.

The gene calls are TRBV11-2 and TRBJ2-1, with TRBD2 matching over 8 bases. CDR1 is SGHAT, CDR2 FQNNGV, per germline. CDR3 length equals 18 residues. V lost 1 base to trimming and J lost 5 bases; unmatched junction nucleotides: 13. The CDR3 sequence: CASSLVSQAGVVHNEQFF. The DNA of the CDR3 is TGTGCCAGCAGCTTAGTAAGCCAAGCGGGAGTCGTCCACAATGAGCAGTTCTTC. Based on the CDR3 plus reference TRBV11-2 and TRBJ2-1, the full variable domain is EAGVAQSPRYKIIEKRQSVAFWCNPISGHATLYWYQQILGQGPKLLIQFQNNGVVDDSQLPKDRFSAERLKGVDSTLKIQPAKLEDSAVYLCASSLVSQAGVVHNEQFFGPGTRLTVL.

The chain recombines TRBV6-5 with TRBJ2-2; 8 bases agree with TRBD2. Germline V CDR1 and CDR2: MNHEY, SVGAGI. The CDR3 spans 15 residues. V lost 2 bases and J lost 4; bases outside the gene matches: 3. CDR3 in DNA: TGTGCCAGCAGTTACGACGGGAGGGCCACCGGGGAGCTGTTTTTT. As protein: CASSYDGRATGELFF.

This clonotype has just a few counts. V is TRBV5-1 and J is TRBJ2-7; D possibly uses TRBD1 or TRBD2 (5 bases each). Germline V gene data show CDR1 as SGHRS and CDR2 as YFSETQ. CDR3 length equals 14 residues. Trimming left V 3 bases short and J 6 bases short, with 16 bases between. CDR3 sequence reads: CASSSTGTKVEQYF. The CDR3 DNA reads TGCGCCAGCAGCTCCACCGGGACGAAAGTCGAGCAGTACTTC.

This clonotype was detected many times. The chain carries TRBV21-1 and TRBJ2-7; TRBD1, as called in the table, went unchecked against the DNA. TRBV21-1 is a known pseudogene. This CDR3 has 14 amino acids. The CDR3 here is CASSGQGPHYEQYF. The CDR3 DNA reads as TGTGCCAGCAGCGGACAGGGCCCCCATTACGAGCAGTACTTC.

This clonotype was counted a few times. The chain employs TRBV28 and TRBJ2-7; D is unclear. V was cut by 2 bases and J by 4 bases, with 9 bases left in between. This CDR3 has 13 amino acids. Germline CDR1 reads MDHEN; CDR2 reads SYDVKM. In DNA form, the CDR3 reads TGTGCCAGCAGTTTAAATCCACCTTACGAGCAGTACTTC. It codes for CASSLNPPYEQYF.

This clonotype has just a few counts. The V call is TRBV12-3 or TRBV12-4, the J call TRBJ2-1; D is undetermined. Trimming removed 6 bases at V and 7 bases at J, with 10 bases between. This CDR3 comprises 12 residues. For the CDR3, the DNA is TGTGCCAGCAGCGCGACCAGAAATGAGCAGTTCTTC. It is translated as CASSATRNEQFF.

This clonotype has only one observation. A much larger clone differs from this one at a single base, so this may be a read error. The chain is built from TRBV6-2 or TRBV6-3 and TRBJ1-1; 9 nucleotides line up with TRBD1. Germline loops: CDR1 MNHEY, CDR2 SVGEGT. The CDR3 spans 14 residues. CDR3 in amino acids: CTSSEGQGNTEAFF. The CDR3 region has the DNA TGTACCAGCAGTGAGGGACAGGGGAACACTGAAGCTTTCTTT.

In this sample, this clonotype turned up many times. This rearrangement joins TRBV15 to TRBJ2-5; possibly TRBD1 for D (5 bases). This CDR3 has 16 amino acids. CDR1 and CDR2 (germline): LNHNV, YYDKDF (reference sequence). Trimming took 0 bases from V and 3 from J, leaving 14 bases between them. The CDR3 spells CATSREKALGEETQYF. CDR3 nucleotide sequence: TGTGCCACCAGCAGAGAAAAAGCATTAGGGGAAGAGACCCAGTACTTC.

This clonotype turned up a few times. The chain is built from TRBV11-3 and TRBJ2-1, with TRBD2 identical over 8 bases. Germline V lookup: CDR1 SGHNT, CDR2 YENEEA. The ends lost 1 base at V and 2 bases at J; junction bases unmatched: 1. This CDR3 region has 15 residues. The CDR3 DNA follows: TGTGCCAGCAGCTTAGCGGGAGGGGCCTACAATGAGCAGTTCTTC. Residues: CASSLAGGAYNEQFF.